Shown below are 25 T cell receptor beta chains from a single sample sequenced in a study of T cell responses to AZD1222 COVID-19 vaccine. Sequencing used immunoSEQ multiplex PCR; TCRdb keeps in-frame clones, though not all of them. The sample includes approximately 82,000 clones, more than 75% of them seen just once. Sample: peripheral blood, taken on day 0 of AZD1222 vaccination. The receptors here all came from an adult in good health.

V and J are TRBV18 and TRBJ1-1, with 7 positions matching TRBD1. The germline V gene has CDR1 KGHSH and CDR2 LQKENI. The junction had 7 bases not matched to a gene; V was cut back by 6 bases and J by 3 bases. This CDR3 contains 14 residues. In DNA, the CDR3 is TGTGCCAGCTCGGGGCAGGGGGGGGACACTGAAGCTTTCTTT. This encodes CASSGQGGDTEAFF.

The chain has TRBV6-2 or TRBV6-3 and TRBJ1-4; the D gene is possibly TRBD1 (5 bases). The V end was cut by 10 bases, the J end by 0 bases, with 12 bases between. The CDR3 runs 14 residues. Germline CDR1 reads MNHEY; CDR2 reads SVGEGT. The CDR3 here is CATSDSATNEKLFF. As DNA, the CDR3 is TGTGCCACCAGCGACAGCGCAACTAATGAAAAACTGTTTTTT.

The chain is built from TRBV2 and TRBJ1-2; D perhaps matches TRBD1 (6 bases). The CDR3 is 14 amino acids. Trimming took 4 bases from V and 5 from J, leaving 14 bases between them. Germline CDR1 and CDR2: SNHLY and FYNNEI. CDR3 loop: CASSASGAGYGYTF. The CDR3 region has the DNA TGTGCCAGCAGTGCGTCAGGGGCTGGGTATGGCTACACCTTC.

This clone was seen a single time. The chain joins TRBV7-9 to TRBJ1-3; D is possibly TRBD1 (5 bases). V was shortened by 3 bases and J by 3 bases, with 12 bases between the two germline ends. The CDR3 has 15 residues. Looked up from germline, CDR1 is SEHNR and CDR2 is FQNEAQ (reference sequence). The CDR3 region has the DNA TGTGCCAGCAGCTTTTGGTCAGGGTTTGGAAACACCATATATTTT. As protein: CASSFWSGFGNTIYF.

The gene calls are TRBV5-8 and TRBJ2-5, with TRBD2 as a possible D gene (6 bases). The germline gives CDR1 SGHTS, CDR2 YDEGEE. The CDR3 has 12 residues. V lost 3 bases and J 5 bases, leaving 8 bases between the germline ends. This chain's CDR3 is CASSSGGETQYF. CDR3 sequence (DNA): TGTGCCAGCAGCTCCGGGGGTGAGACCCAGTACTTC.

The chain uses TRBV5-8 and TRBJ1-5, with 7 bases aligning to TRBD1. The CDR3 has 15 residues. V gave up 4 bases and J gave up 4 bases; unmatched junction bases: 8. CDR1 is SGHTS, CDR2 YDEGEE, per germline. The CDR3 reads CASSQGQTGNQPQHF. The CDR3 bases are TGTGCCAGCAGCCAGGGACAGACTGGGAATCAGCCCCAGCATTTT.

The V call is TRBV27, the J call TRBJ1-5, with D perhaps TRBD1 (5 bases). This CDR3 contains 15 residues. Trimming took 4 bases from V and 0 from J, leaving 10 bases between them. Germline V gives CDR1 MNHEY, CDR2 SMNVEV (reference sequence). CDR3 coding DNA: TGTGCCAGCAGTTCCCAGGGATATAGCAATCAGCCCCAGCATTTT. Its translation is CASSSQGYSNQPQHF.

This rearrangement joins TRBV27 to TRBJ2-3; D may be TRBD2 (5 bases). This CDR3 has 13 residues. Trimming took 6 bases from V and 1 from J, leaving 8 bases between them. The germline gives CDR1 MNHEY, CDR2 SMNVEV (reference sequence). The CDR3 spells CASRAGGTDTQYF. The DNA of the CDR3 is TGTGCCAGCAGGGCGGGTGGCACAGATACGCAGTATTTT.

The gene calls are TRBV4-3 and TRBJ2-2; TRBD1 agrees at 8 bases. The CDR3 is 15 amino acids. V lost 4 bases and J lost 4; bases outside the gene matches: 5. The germline CDR1 and CDR2 sequences are LGHNA and YSLEER. CDR3 bases: TGCGCCAGCAGCCGTGGACAGGGCCCCACCGGGGAGCTGTTTTTT. The encoded protein is CASSRGQGPTGELFF.

The genes are TRBV7-9 and TRBJ2-2, with a possible D match to TRBD2 (6 bases). Trimming took 0 bases from V and 4 from J, leaving 12 bases between them. This CDR3 is built from 16 residues. Germline V gene data show CDR1 as SEHNR and CDR2 as FQNEAQ (reference sequence). DNA of the CDR3: TGTGCCAGCAGCTTAGCCAGAGTGGAGGGCACCGGGGAGCTGTTTTTT. It yields the protein CASSLARVEGTGELFF. The full variable domain, completed using reference TRBV7-9 and TRBJ2-2, is DTGVSQNPRHKITKRGQNVTFRCDPISEHNRLYWYRQTLGQGPEFLTYFQNEAQLEKSRLLSDRFSAERPKGSFSTLEIQRTEQGDSAMYLCASSLARVEGTGELFFGEGSRLTVL.

This clone appeared a single time. V is TRBV5-1 and J is TRBJ2-7; 8 nucleotides agree with TRBD1. The CDR3 contains 14 residues. Germline loops: CDR1 SGHRS, CDR2 YFSETQ. J lost 2 bases, V lost 4 bases, and 5 bases had no gene match. The CDR3 nucleotides read TGCGCCAGCAGCGGCGGACAGGGCCCCTACGAGCAGTACTTC. It specifies CASSGGQGPYEQYF. Full variable domain (rest looked up from reference TRBV5-1 and TRBJ2-7): KAGVTQTPRYLIKTRGQQVTLSCSPISGHRSVSWYQQTPGQGLQFLFEYFSETQRNKGNFPGRFSGRQFSNSRSEMNVSTLELGDSALYLCASSGGQGPYEQYFGPGTRLTVT.

The CDR3 DNA sequence: TGTGCCAGCAGCGAAGCAGGGGGCCAAGAGACCCAGTACTTC. It translates to CASSEAGGQETQYF. The gene calls are TRBV7-3 and TRBJ2-5; 7 nucleotides line up with TRBD1. This CDR3 comprises 14 residues. The germline V gene has CDR1 SGHTA and CDR2 FQGTGA. V gave up 5 bases and J gave up 1 base; unmatched junction bases: 4.

The rearrangement joins TRBV28 to TRBJ1-5; 7 bases agree with TRBD1. The CDR3 has 16 amino acids. Germline CDR1 is MDHEN and CDR2 is SYDVKM. V was clipped by 5 bases and J by 0 bases; unmatched bases: 7. The CDR3 region is CASSLYRGPSNQPQHF. CDR3 sequence (DNA): TGTGCCAGCAGTCTGTACAGGGGCCCTAGCAATCAGCCCCAGCATTTT.

This chain joins TRBV11-2 and TRBJ1-1; D is unresolved. Germline CDR1 and CDR2: SGHAT and FQNNGV. With 5 bases removed from V and 0 bases from J, the gap between germline ends came to 13 bases. CDR3 size: 15 residues. CDR3 protein: CASSRRALMNTEAFF. In DNA form, the CDR3 reads TGTGCCAGCAGCCGGCGTGCGCTCATGAACACTGAAGCTTTCTTT.

This clone appeared once. This rearrangement joins TRBV11-2 to TRBJ1-3, with TRBD1 matching 8 bases. Germline V gives CDR1 SGHAT, CDR2 FQNNGV. The CDR3 contains 17 residues. Trimming took 5 bases from V and 1 from J; bases not matched to a gene: 10. CDR3 sequence: CASSTTIQGVSGNTIYF. The CDR3 nucleotides read TGTGCCAGCAGCACCACGATACAGGGGGTGTCTGGAAACACCATATATTTT.

The V and J genes are TRBV5-4 and TRBJ2-7; TRBD2 matches at 11 bases. Germline CDR1 is SGHNT and CDR2 is YYREEE (reference sequence). The length of the CDR3 is 15 residues. Germline trimming cut 3 bases from V and 2 bases from J; bases unmatched to any gene: 4. CDR3: CASSSSSGGPYEQYF. The CDR3 DNA sequence: TGTGCCAGCAGCTCCTCTAGCGGGGGGCCCTACGAGCAGTACTTC.

The V gene is TRBV20-1, the J gene TRBJ1-2; D is uncertain. The V gene's germline CDR1 is DFQATT and CDR2 SNEGSKA (reference sequence). The length of the CDR3 is 13 residues. V was shortened by 3 bases and J by 0 bases, with 8 bases between the two germline ends. This chain's CDR3 is CSASHGTNYGYTF. In nucleotides, the CDR3 is TGCAGTGCTAGTCACGGAACTAACTATGGCTACACCTTC.

This clone appeared once. J is TRBJ1-6 and V is TRBV6-5; possible D gene TRBD1, 5 bases. Germline CDR1 and CDR2: MNHEY and SVGAGI. The CDR3 covers 14 residues. The ends were cut back, 4 bases at V and 3 bases at J, with 7 bases in the middle. CDR3 sequence (DNA): TGTGCCAGCAGTTGGGGCGGCTATAATTCACCCCTCCACTTT. Translating it yields CASSWGGYNSPLHF.

This clone occurred once. The gene calls are TRBV11-1 and TRBJ1-1, with a possible D match to TRBD1 (5 bases). Germline-derived CDR1 and CDR2 are SGHAT and FQDESV (reference sequence). V lost 1 base, J lost 3 bases, and 12 bases lay in between. The CDR3 is made up of 15 amino acids. The DNA for the CDR3 is TGTGCCAGCAGCTTAGAAACAGAGGGGTACACTGAAGCTTTCTTT. Translated: CASSLETEGYTEAFF.

V usage is TRBV19 and J usage is TRBJ2-7, with 11 bases matching TRBD2. This CDR3 spans 15 amino acids. Germline V CDR1 and CDR2: LNHDA, SQIVND (reference sequence). The J segment lost 0 bases and the V segment lost 6 bases, leaving 4 bases of the junction unmatched. The chain's CDR3 is CASSQLAGDSYEQYF. The CDR3 nucleotides are TGTGCCAGTAGCCAACTAGCGGGGGACTCCTACGAGCAGTACTTC.

This chain links TRBV7-3 with TRBJ2-2, with D perhaps TRBD1 (5 bases). Germline V lookup: CDR1 SGHTA, CDR2 FQGTGA. CDR3 length equals 16 residues. Trimming shortened V by 5 bases and J by 4 bases, and 17 bases separated the two germline ends. Here the CDR3 DNA reads TGTGCCAGCAGCCCCCACGGCAGGGTGGGCACCGGGGAGCTGTTTTTT. Translating gives CASSPHGRVGTGELFF.

The chain is built from TRBV28 and TRBJ1-1; possible D gene TRBD1, 6 bases. V shed 4 bases and J shed 5 bases, with 11 bases lying between them. The CDR3 sequence is 13 residues long. Germline V gene data show CDR1 as MDHEN and CDR2 as SYDVKM. The CDR3 spells CASSSQGRTEAFF. CDR3 in DNA: TGTGCCAGCAGTTCACAGGGAAGAACTGAAGCTTTCTTT. Variable domain in full (rest from reference TRBV28 and TRBJ1-1): DVKVTQSSRYLVKRTGEKVFLECVQDMDHENMFWYRQDPGLGLRLIYFSYDVKMKEKGDIPEGYSVSREKKERFSLILESASTNQTSMYLCASSSQGRTEAFFGQGTRLTVV.

The V call is TRBV5-6, the J call TRBJ2-7; D gene unclear. In germline, CDR1 is SGHDT, CDR2 YYEEEE. Trimming removed 2 bases at V and 9 bases at J, with 15 bases between. The CDR3 has 13 amino acids. DNA of the CDR3: TGTGCCAGCAGCTTTAGTCCTCACCTTGCGCAGTACTTC. Its protein is CASSFSPHLAQYF. The variable domain in full, with the rest retrieved from reference TRBV5-6 and TRBJ2-7, is DAGVTQSPTHLIKTRGQQVTLRCSPKSGHDTVSWYQQALGQGPQFIFQYYEEEERQRGNFPDRFSGHQFPNYSSELNVNALLLGDSALYLCASSFSPHLAQYFGPGTRLTVT.

The chain uses TRBV4-3 and TRBJ1-6; D is possibly TRBD1 (6 bases). Trimming removed 5 bases at V and 0 bases at J, with 14 bases between. The V gene's germline CDR1 is LGHNA and CDR2 YSLEER. The CDR3 length is 17 residues. The CDR3 reads CASSKGTLSSYNSPLHF. The CDR3 DNA is TGCGCCAGCAGCAAAGGGACACTGAGCTCCTATAATTCACCCCTCCACTTT.

In DNA, the CDR3 is TGTGCCAGCAGTCCACGGATGCGGACTAGCTCCTACAATGAGCAGTTCTTC. It is translated as CASSPRMRTSSYNEQFF. The J gene is TRBJ2-1, the V gene TRBV6-6, with TRBD2 matching over 7 bases. The CDR3 covers 17 residues. CDR1 and CDR2 (germline): MNHNY, SVGAGI (reference sequence). V was pared by 5 bases and J by 0 bases, with 10 bases of the junction left unmatched.